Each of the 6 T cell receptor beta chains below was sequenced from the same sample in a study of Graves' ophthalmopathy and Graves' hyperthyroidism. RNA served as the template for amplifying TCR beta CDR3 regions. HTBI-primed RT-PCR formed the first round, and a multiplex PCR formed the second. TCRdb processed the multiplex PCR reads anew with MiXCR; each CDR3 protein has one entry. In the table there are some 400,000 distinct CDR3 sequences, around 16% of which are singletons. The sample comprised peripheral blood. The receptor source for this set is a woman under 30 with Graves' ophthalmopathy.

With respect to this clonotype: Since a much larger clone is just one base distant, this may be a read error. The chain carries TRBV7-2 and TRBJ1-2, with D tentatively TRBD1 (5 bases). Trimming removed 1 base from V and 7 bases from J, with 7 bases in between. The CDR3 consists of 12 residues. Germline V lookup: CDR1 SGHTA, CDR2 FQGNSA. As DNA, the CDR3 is TGTGCCAGCAGCTTAGAGGGGATTGGCTACACCTTC. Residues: CASSLEGIGYTF.

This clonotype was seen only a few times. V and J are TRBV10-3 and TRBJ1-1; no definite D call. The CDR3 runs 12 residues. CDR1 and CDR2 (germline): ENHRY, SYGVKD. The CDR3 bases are TGTGCTACGGCGGCCCGTTGGACTGAAGCTTTCTTT. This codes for CATAARWTEAFF.

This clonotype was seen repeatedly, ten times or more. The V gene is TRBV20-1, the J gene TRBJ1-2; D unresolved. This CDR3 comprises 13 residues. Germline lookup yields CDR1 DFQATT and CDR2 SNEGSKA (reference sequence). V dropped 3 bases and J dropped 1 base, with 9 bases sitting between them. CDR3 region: CSASLRDNYGYTF. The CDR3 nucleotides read TGCAGTGCTAGTTTAAGGGATAACTATGGCTACACCTTC.

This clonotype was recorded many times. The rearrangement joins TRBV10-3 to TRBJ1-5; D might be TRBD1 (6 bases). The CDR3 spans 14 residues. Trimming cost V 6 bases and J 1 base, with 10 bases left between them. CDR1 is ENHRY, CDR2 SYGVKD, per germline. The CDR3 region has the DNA TGTGCCATCAGATCCGGGACAAGCAATCAGCCCCAGCATTTT. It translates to CAIRSGTSNQPQHF.

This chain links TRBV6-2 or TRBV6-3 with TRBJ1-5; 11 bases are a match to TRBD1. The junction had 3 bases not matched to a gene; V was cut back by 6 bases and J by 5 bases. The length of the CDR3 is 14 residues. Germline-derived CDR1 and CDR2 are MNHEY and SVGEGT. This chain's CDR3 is CASRGQGAYQPQHF. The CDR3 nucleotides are TGTGCCAGCAGAGGACAGGGGGCGTATCAGCCCCAGCATTTT.

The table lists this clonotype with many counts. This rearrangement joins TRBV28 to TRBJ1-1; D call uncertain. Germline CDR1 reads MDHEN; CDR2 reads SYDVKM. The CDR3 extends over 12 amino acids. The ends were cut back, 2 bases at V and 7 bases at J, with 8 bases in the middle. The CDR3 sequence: CASSLTEFEAFF. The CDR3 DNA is TGTGCCAGCAGTTTAACAGAGTTTGAAGCTTTCTTT. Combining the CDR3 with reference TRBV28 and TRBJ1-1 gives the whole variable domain DVKVTQSSRYLVKRTGEKVFLECVQDMDHENMFWYRQDPGLGLRLIYFSYDVKMKEKGDIPEGYSVSREKKERFSLILESASTNQTSMYLCASSLTEFEAFFGQGTRLTVV.